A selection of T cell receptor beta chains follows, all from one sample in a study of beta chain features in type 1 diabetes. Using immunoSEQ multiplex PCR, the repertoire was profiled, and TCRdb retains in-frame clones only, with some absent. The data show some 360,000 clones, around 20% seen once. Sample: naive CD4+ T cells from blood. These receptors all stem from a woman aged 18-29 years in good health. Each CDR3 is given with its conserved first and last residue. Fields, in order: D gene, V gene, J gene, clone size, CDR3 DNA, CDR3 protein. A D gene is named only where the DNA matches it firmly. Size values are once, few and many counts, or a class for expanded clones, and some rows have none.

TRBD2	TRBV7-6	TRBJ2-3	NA	TGTGCCAGCAGCTCCGCGGGGACTAGCGAAGACTCGGATACGCAGTATTTT	CASSSAGTSEDSDTQYF
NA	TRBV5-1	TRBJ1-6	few	TGCGCCAGCAGCTTGGGACAGGTTAATTCACCCCTCCACTTT	CASSLGQVNSPLHF
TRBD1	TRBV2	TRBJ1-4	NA	TGTGCCAGCAGAAGACAGGGGAATGAAAAACTGTTTTTT	CASRRQGNEKLFF
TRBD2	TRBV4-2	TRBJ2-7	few	TGTGCCAGCAGCCAAGACTCTAGCGGGAGGCCCTACGAGCAGTACTTC	CASSQDSSGRPYEQYF
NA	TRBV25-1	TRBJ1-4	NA	TGTGCCAGCAGTGAATATTGGAGCGATGAAAAACTGTTTTTT	CASSEYWSDEKLFF
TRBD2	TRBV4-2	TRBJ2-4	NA	TGTGCCAGCAGCCAACTAGCGGGGGGGCGAGAGAGCATTCAGTACTTC	CASSQLAGGRESIQYF
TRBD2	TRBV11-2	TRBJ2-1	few	TGTGCCAGCAGACGGGTGGGACTAGTGAGCAATGAGCAGTTCTTC	CASRRVGLVSNEQFF
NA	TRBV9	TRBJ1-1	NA	TGTGCCAGCAGCGATAGGGGCGGACTATCTTTGAACACTGAAGCTTTCTTT	CASSDRGGLSLNTEAFF
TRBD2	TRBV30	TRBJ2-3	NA	TGTGCCTGGAGTCAGGCGGGAGCGGGGGGTACGCAGTATTTT	CAWSQAGAGGTQYF
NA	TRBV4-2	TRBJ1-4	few	TGTGCCAGCAGACCCCTCCGGCGGGAAGGGGAAGAACTGTTTTTT	CASRPLRREGEELFF
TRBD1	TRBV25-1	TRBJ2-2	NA	TGTGCCAGCAGGATGACAGGGTTTGACGGGGAGCTGTTTTTT	CASRMTGFDGELFF
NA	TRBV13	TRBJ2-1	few	TGTGCCAGCAGCTTAGCGGGTCATGTAGTCTCCTACAATGAGCAGTTCTTC	CASSLAGHVVSYNEQFF
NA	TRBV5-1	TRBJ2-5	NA	TGCGCCAGCAGCTACCGACAGAACCAAGAGACCCAGTACTTC	CASSYRQNQETQYF
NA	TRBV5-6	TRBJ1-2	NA	TGTGCCAGCAGCTTGGCCGGGTCCGTTTATGGCTACACCTTC	CASSLAGSVYGYTF
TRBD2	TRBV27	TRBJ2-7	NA	TGTGCCAGCAGTAAACCCACAGCGGGAAAAGTGGGCGAGCAGTACTTC	CASSKPTAGKVGEQYF
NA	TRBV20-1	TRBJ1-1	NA	TGCAGTGTTCGGGGAACTGAAGCTTTCTTT	CSVRGTEAFF
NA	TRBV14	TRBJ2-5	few	TGTGCCAGCAGCGTCGGAGAGACCCAGTACTTC	CASSVGETQYF
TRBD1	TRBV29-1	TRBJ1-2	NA	TGCAGCGTTCTGAGGACAGGGGATGGCTACACCTTC	CSVLRTGDGYTF
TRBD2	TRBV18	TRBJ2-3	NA	TGTGCCAGCTCGCCGAGGATTAGCGGGAGCAGCACAGATACGCAGTATTTT	CASSPRISGSSTDTQYF
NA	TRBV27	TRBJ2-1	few	TGTGCCACCTCTTTAGGGCGGCGGGGAGCCTACAATGAGCAGTTCTTC	CATSLGRRGAYNEQFF
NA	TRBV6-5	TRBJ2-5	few	TGTGCCAGCAGTTACTCCTCAGAAGAGACCCAGTACTTC	CASSYSSEETQYF
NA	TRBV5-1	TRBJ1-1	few	TGCGCCAGCAGCTTGGAGAGACAGAACACTGAAGCTTTCTTT	CASSLERQNTEAFF
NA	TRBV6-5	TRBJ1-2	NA	TGTGCCAGCGCCGACAGGAGAAACTATGGCTACACCTTC	CASADRRNYGYTF
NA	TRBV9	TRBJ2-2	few	TGTGCCAGCAGCGTAGGAGCAGGTCTCGTGGGTGGGACCGGGGAGCTGTTTTTT	CASSVGAGLVGGTGELFF
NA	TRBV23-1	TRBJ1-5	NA	TGCGCCAGCAGTCAATCGTTGAGCTATAGCAATCAGCCCCAGCATTTT	CASSQSLSYSNQPQHF
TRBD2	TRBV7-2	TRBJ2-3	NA	TGTGCCAGCAGCTTAGCGCTGGTAGCGGGGCCCAGCACAGATACGCAGTATTTT	CASSLALVAGPSTDTQYF
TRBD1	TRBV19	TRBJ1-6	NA	TGTGCCAGTTGGGACAGCCGAACATATAATTCACCCCTCCACTTT	CASWDSRTYNSPLHF
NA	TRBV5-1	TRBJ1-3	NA	TGCGCCAGCCGACGGGAGGGGACGGACGGAAACACCATATATTTT	CASRREGTDGNTIYF
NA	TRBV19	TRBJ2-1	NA	TGTGCCAGTAGTTCAGGGTGGGATGAGCAGTTCTTC	CASSSGWDEQFF
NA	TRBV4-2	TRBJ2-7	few	TGTGCCAGCAGCCACCGGGACACCACCTACGAGCAGTACTTC	CASSHRDTTYEQYF
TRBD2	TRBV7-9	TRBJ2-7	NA	TGTGCCAGCAGCTCTAGCGGGGCCACCTACGAGCAGTACTTC	CASSSSGATYEQYF